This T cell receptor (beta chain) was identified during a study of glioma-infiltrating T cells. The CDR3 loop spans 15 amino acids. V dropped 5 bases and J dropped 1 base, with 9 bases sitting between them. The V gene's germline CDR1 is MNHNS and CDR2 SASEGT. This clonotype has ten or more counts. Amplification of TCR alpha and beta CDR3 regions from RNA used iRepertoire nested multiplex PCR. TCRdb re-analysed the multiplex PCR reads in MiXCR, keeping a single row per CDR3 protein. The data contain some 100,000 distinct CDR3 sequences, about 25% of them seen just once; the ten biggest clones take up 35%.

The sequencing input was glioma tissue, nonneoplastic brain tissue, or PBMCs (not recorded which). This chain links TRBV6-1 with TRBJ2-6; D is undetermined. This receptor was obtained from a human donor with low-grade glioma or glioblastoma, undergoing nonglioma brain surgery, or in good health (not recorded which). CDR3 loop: CASSPYGSGANVLTF. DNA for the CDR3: TGTGCCAGCAGTCCATACGGGTCTGGGGCCAACGTCCTGACTTTC.